The entry below describes one T cell receptor beta chain. Its target is not known. The data belong to a study of T cell responses to AZD1222 COVID-19 vaccine. Broader study findings: Repertoire sampling happened only post peak T cell response. Of spike-specific TCRs, nearly half reportedly target regions left unmutated in variants. Donor demographics were predominantly white British with a female majority; clonal diversity may be underestimated. Spike-specific TCR breadth and depth both grew after two AZD1222 doses.

Method: immunoSEQ multiplex PCR; TCRdb's copy keeps in-frame clones and lacks some. The sample shows around 190,000 clones, 94% of them seen only once. The CDR3 loop spans 16 amino acids. Germline CDR1 is MNHNS and CDR2 is SASEGT. The ends were cut back, 4 bases at V and 7 bases at J, with 20 bases in the middle. The receptor was derived from an adult who received the AZD1222 COVID-19 vaccine. This specimen consisted of peripheral blood, obtained 28 days after the second AZD1222 dose. The chain has TRBV6-1 and TRBJ2-1; tentatively, D is TRBD1 or TRBD2 (6 bases each). The CDR3 DNA sequence: TGTGCCAGCAGTGGTTTTAATGGGGGGCTGGGGAATGAGCAGTTCTTC. Encoded protein: CASSGFNGGLGNEQFF.